The clone carrying this T cell receptor beta chain was seen a few times. Antigen specificity is unknown. The sample is drawn from a study of T cell responses to AZD1222 COVID-19 vaccine. Study results and limitations: Only five to seven AZD1222 recipients were seropositive at baseline. Epitopes outside B.1.351 and B.1.1.7 mutated regions reportedly drew nearly half of spike TCRs. The peak T cell response came first, and repertoires were sampled only after it. Vaccine-associated CD4 TCRs ranged over spike, dominating at 160-218 and 743-854.

Produced via immunoSEQ multiplex PCR; TCRdb's table is partial and in-frame only. In the table there are 90,000 to 120,000 clones, around 90% of which are singletons. The clonotype was recovered from an adult in good health. The sequencing here drew on peripheral blood, taken on day 0 of AZD1222 vaccination.

As DNA, the CDR3 is TGTGCCAGCAGCCGGCGGGGACAGGGATCAAACACCATATATTTT. The encoded protein is CASSRRGQGSNTIYF. The rearrangement joins TRBV7-9 to TRBJ1-3; 9 bases are a match to TRBD1. After removal of 5 bases from V and 6 bases from J, the junction contained 8 bases not matched to a gene. Germline CDR1 reads SEHNR; CDR2 reads FQNEAQ (reference sequence). This CDR3 comprises 15 residues.